This T cell receptor beta chain was captured in a study of CD4 and CD8 cells across lung adenocarcinoma regions. TCRdb fed the PCR reads into MiXCR, producing one record per CDR3 protein. The sample has more than 11,000 distinct CDR3 sequences; approximately 40% are singletons. Trimming stripped 6 bases from V and 5 bases from J, with 12 bases between. Germline-derived CDR1 and CDR2 are MNHEY and SVGAGI. The CDR3 is 13 amino acids. Samples came from patients with localized non-small cell lung adenocarcinoma. Sequencing was done on a sample of CD4+ T cells from the center of a lung tumor. The chain couples TRBV6-5 to TRBJ2-3; D not resolved. The receptor comes from a male donor with lung adenocarcinoma. The CD4 and CD8 labels of this study may be unreliable. The CDR3 DNA reads TGTGCCAGCAGCAACTCCTTCAGAGATACGCAGTATTTT. The encoded protein is CASSNSFRDTQYF.